This T cell receptor (beta chain) appears in the sequencing data of a study of CD8 T cells in ankylosing spondylitis. 5'-RACE, quantitative and with molecular barcodes, yielded the TCR beta libraries. TCRdb used MiXCR to reprocess the 5' RACE reads, holding one entry per CDR3 protein. The sample includes some 840,000 distinct CDR3 sequences, about an eighth seen only once; the top ten take just over 0.5%. Whole-study results and caveats: As for the disease-linked clones, they showed a CD8+ phenotype and occurred at relatively low frequencies in peripheral blood. A TCR beta motif of several highly homologous variants seemed to mark ankylosing spondylitis blood. Disease-linked clones reportedly concentrated significantly in matched ankylosing spondylitis synovial fluid.

This clonotype turned up a few times. The antigen is undetermined. Sequences were obtained from blood, either unsorted or a sorted T cell fraction (not recorded which). This sequence originates from a male donor with ankylosing spondylitis.

Written as DNA, the CDR3 is TGCGCCAGCAGCTTCGACCACCAAGAGACCCAGTACTTC. Translating it yields CASSFDHQETQYF. The chain uses TRBV5-1 and TRBJ2-5; D ambiguous. V shed 2 bases and J shed 0 bases, with 5 bases lying between them. CDR3 length equals 13 residues. Germline V gives CDR1 SGHRS, CDR2 YFSETQ.